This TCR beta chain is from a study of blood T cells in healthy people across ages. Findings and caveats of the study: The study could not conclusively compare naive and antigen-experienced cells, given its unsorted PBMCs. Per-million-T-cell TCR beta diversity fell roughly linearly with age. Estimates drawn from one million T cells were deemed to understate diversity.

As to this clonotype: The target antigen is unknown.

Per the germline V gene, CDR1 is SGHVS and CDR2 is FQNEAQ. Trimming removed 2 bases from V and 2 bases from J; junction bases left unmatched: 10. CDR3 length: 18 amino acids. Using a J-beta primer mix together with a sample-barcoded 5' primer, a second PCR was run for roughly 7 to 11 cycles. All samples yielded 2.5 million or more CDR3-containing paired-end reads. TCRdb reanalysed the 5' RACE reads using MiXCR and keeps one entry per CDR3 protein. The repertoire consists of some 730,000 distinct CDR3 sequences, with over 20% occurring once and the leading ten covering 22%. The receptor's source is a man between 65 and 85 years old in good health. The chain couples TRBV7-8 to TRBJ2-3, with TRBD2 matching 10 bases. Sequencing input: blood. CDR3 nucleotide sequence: TGTGCCAGCAGCTTACCCCACCTTAGCGGGGGGTACACAGATACGCAGTATTTT. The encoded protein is CASSLPHLSGGYTDTQYF.